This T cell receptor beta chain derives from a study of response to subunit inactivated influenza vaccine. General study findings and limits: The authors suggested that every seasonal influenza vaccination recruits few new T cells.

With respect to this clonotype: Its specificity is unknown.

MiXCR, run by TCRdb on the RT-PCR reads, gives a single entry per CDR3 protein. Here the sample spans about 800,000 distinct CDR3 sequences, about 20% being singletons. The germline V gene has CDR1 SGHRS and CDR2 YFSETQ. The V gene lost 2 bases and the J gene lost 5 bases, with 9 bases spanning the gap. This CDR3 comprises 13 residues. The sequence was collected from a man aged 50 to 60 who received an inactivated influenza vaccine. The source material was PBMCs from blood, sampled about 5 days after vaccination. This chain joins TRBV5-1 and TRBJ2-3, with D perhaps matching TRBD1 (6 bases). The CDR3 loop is CASSFQGKDTQYF. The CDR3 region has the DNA TGCGCCAGCAGCTTCCAGGGGAAAGATACGCAGTATTTT.